This T cell receptor (beta chain) was obtained from a study of blood T cell repertoires in COVID-19. Study overall: Both acute and convalescent COVID-19 samples were obtained from the United States, Italy and Spain.

Data came from immunoSEQ multiplex PCR; TCRdb stores just in-frame clones and leaves some out. Here the sample spans 200,000 to 250,000 clones, roughly 79% being singletons. V shed 0 bases and J shed 5 bases, with 15 bases lying between them. Germline V gene data show CDR1 as SGHRS and CDR2 as YFSETQ. The CDR3 is made up of 15 amino acids. This rearrangement joins TRBV5-1 to TRBJ2-7; D is perhaps TRBD1 (5 bases). Input material: PBMCs or T cells enriched from blood (not recorded which). This receptor was taken from a middle-aged man who had recovered from COVID-19. CDR3 protein: CASSLAGISLNEQYF. The CDR3 coding sequence is TGCGCCAGCAGCTTGGCAGGGATTAGTCTGAACGAGCAGTACTTC.